Each of the 16 T cell receptor beta chains below was sequenced from the same sample in a study of cytomegalovirus exposure and HLA in healthy donors. The PCR contained 60 Vbeta and 13 Jbeta primers. Assay used: immunoSEQ multiplex PCR; TCRdb lists only in-frame clones, some missing. This table holds tens of thousands of clones, over 70% found once. Material for sequencing was PBMCs. The receptors here all came from a man aged 45-65 years in good health and CMV-seropositive.

This chain joins TRBV19 and TRBJ1-3, with TRBD1 matching over 9 bases. Trimming removed 4 bases from V and 2 bases from J; junction bases left unmatched: 3. Germline V CDR1 and CDR2: LNHDA, SQIVND (reference sequence). This CDR3 comprises 15 residues. The CDR3 protein is CASSTGTGPGNTIYF. CDR3 coding DNA: TGTGCCAGTAGTACGGGGACAGGGCCTGGAAACACCATATATTTT.

The chain joins TRBV7-2 to TRBJ2-7, with 9 bases lining up with TRBD1. There are 15 residues in the CDR3. V lost 5 bases and J lost 0; bases outside the gene matches: 5. From germline, CDR1 is SGHTA and CDR2 FQGNSA. The CDR3 loop is CASSPGQGYSYEQYF. The CDR3 bases are TGTGCCAGCAGCCCGGGACAGGGTTACTCCTACGAGCAGTACTTC. The entire variable domain, with the rest obtained from reference TRBV7-2 and TRBJ2-7, is as follows: GAGVSQSPSNKVTEKGKDVELRCDPISGHTALYWYRQSLGQGLEFLIYFQGNSAPDKSGLPSDRFSAERTGGSVSTLTIQRTQQEDSAVYLCASSPGQGYSYEQYFGPGTRLTVT.

This chain connects TRBV9 to TRBJ2-7; D remains unclear. With 3 bases removed from V and 2 bases from J, the gap between germline ends came to 18 bases. This CDR3 is 16 amino acids long. Germline V gene data show CDR1 as SGDLS and CDR2 as YYNGEE. CDR3 DNA sequence: TGTGCCAGCAGCGGCGATAGACTGGCCTCCCCCTACGAGCAGTACTTC. Translation: CASSGDRLASPYEQYF.

Here the CDR3 reads CASSLSPGLAGNEQFF. The CDR3 DNA sequence: TGTGCCAGCAGCTTATCTCCGGGACTAGCCGGCAATGAGCAGTTCTTC. V and J are TRBV7-8 and TRBJ2-1; 9 nucleotides match TRBD2. With V trimmed by 2 bases and J by 6 bases, 8 bases remained unmatched. This CDR3 has 16 amino acids. CDR1 SGHVS and CDR2 FQNEAQ come from the germline V gene.

The CDR3 nucleotides read TGTGCCAGCAGTGAGAGCGGGAGTTACGAGCAGTACTTC. This codes for CASSESGSYEQYF. This rearrangement joins TRBV25-1 to TRBJ2-7, with TRBD2 identical over 8 bases. The CDR3 is 13 residues long. Per the germline V gene, CDR1 is MGHDK and CDR2 is SYGVNS. V lost 3 bases to trimming and J lost 4 bases; unmatched junction nucleotides: 2.

The V gene is TRBV19, the J gene TRBJ1-1; 8 nucleotides align to TRBD1. J lost 4 bases, V lost 4 bases, and 5 bases had no gene match. CDR1 and CDR2 (germline): LNHDA, SQIVND (reference sequence). The CDR3 consists of 14 residues. CDR3 in DNA: TGTGCCAGTAGTACGACAGGGGATAGCACTGAAGCTTTCTTT. This gives the protein CASSTTGDSTEAFF.

The V and J genes are TRBV11-3 and TRBJ2-3; 10 bases map to TRBD2. Trimming at V came to 5 bases and at J to 0 bases, leaving 17 bases not matched to a gene. Germline CDR1 SGHNT, CDR2 YENEEA. This CDR3 has 20 residues. The DNA for the CDR3 is TGTGCCAGCAGCCGAAGGACTAGCGGAGACTTGGCGACTAGCACAGATACGCAGTATTTT. This translates into CASSRRTSGDLATSTDTQYF.

This rearrangement joins TRBV4-1 to TRBJ2-3; the match to TRBD2 covers 9 bases. Trimming removed 0 bases from V and 0 bases from J; junction bases left unmatched: 7. The germline CDR1 and CDR2 sequences are MGHRA and YSYEKL. CDR3 length: 18 residues. CDR3 protein: CASSQDRAGGISTDTQYF. Here the CDR3 DNA reads TGCGCCAGCAGCCAAGATAGAGCGGGAGGTATAAGCACAGATACGCAGTATTTT.

V gene TRBV27 combines with J gene TRBJ2-7; 8 positions agree with TRBD1. The germline V gene encodes CDR1 MNHEY and CDR2 SMNVEV (reference sequence). V lost 3 bases and J lost 3; bases outside the gene matches: 7. The length of the CDR3 is 15 residues. The CDR3 DNA reads TGTGCCAGCAGTTTGGGGCAGGGGGCGATCTACGAGCAGTACTTC. Protein product: CASSLGQGAIYEQYF.

The V gene is TRBV2, the J gene TRBJ2-7; a weak D match, TRBD1 (6 bases). CDR1 is SNHLY and CDR2 is FYNNEI in the germline V gene. The V end was cut by 2 bases, the J end by 2 bases, with 10 bases between. This CDR3 contains 14 residues. CDR3 amino acids: CASSERDKPYEQYF. CDR3 bases: TGTGCCAGCAGTGAAAGGGACAAACCCTACGAGCAGTACTTC.

The V call is TRBV7-8, the J call TRBJ2-5; 7 positions agree with TRBD1. The junction had 8 bases not matched to a gene; V was cut back by 5 bases and J by 2 bases. Germline V gene lookup returns CDR1 SGHVS and CDR2 FQNEAQ. The CDR3 has 15 amino acids. Here the CDR3 DNA reads TGTGCCAGCAGCGCCGACAGGGTCCTACAAGAGACCCAGTACTTC. Translation gives CASSADRVLQETQYF.

The V gene is TRBV30, the J gene TRBJ2-1; no definite D call. Germline V gene sequence: CDR1 GTSNPN, CDR2 SVGIG (reference sequence). There are 12 residues in the CDR3. The V and J ends lost 0 bases and 5 bases respectively, with 5 bases between them. The CDR3 sequence: CAWSVQNNEQFF. As DNA, the CDR3 is TGTGCCTGGAGTGTACAAAACAATGAGCAGTTCTTC. Filled out from reference TRBV30 and TRBJ2-1, the complete variable domain reads SQTIHQWPATLVQPVGSPLSLECTVEGTSNPNLYWYRQAAGRGLQLLFYSVGIGQISSEVPQNLSASRPQDRQFILSSKKLLLSDSGFYLCAWSVQNNEQFFGPGTRLTVL.

Worth noting for this clone: Sequence at one end of the junction differs from germline and may be a read error. The genes are TRBV7-9 and TRBJ1-2; TRBD1 is a possible D gene (5 bases). The CDR3 extends over 13 amino acids. Germline CDR1 and CDR2: SEHNR and FQNEAQ (reference sequence). In nucleotides, the CDR3 is TGTTCCAGCAGCTTTGGGACTTTAGGAAGCTACACCTTC. Protein: CSSSFGTLGSYTF.

The chain carries TRBV2 and TRBJ1-4; 11 nucleotides match TRBD1. Germline V gene data show CDR1 as SNHLY and CDR2 as FYNNEI. The CDR3 loop spans 13 amino acids. The V and J ends lost 6 bases and 7 bases, in that order; junction bases with no gene match: 1. The CDR3, as DNA: TGTGCCAGCAGGGACAGGGGGCCTGAAAAACTGTTTTTT. This translates into CASRDRGPEKLFF.

The chain carries TRBV18 and TRBJ2-5; maybe TRBD2 (6 bases). The CDR3 covers 13 residues. The germline CDR1 and CDR2 sequences are KGHSH and LQKENI. V gave up 4 bases and J gave up 4 bases, with 10 bases separating them. CDR3 bases: TGTGCCAGCTCACAGACTAGGAGAGAGACCCAGTACTTC. Protein product: CASSQTRRETQYF.

The chain links TRBV7-9 to TRBJ1-3; D may be TRBD1 (6 bases). The CDR3 covers 13 residues. Trimming took 8 bases from V and 2 from J, leaving 10 bases between them. CDR1 SEHNR and CDR2 FQNEAQ come from the germline V gene (reference sequence). The DNA for the CDR3 is TGTGCCAGCCGACAGGATCCTGGAAACACCATATATTTT. Its protein is CASRQDPGNTIYF.